This paragraph covers one T cell receptor (beta chain) sequence. This sample stems from a study of T cell changes during pregnancy in multiple sclerosis. Here immunoSEQ multiplex PCR was the method, and the copy in TCRdb shows in-frame clones only, minus some. This table has more than 80,000 clones, more than 80% appearing once. The specimen was peripheral blood, collected before pregnancy. This clonotype originated in a female donor with multiple sclerosis, enrolled in a pregnancy study.

The CDR3 DNA is TGCGCCAGCAGCCAAGATCCCCCGGGACAGGGATCTTACTCTGGAAACACCATATATTTT. Its protein is CASSQDPPGQGSYSGNTIYF. The rearrangement links TRBV4-1 to TRBJ1-3, with 9 bases identical to TRBD1. This CDR3 has 20 amino acids. The V segment lost 0 bases and the J segment 0 bases; nucleotides outside the gene matches: 12. CDR1 is MGHRA and CDR2 is YSYEKL in the germline V gene.